This is a list of T cell receptor beta chains from one sample in a study of shared clonotypes between healthy human individuals. The assay was immunoSEQ multiplex PCR, and TCRdb's table has in-frame clones only and misses some. This sample carries about 2.3 million clones, about 92% of them seen once, and the ten largest clones take 0.39%. The material sequenced was naive CD4+ T cells from PBMCs. The receptors originated from a man younger than 30 in good health. Some clones in this sample may be carry-over from other donors' samples. CDR3s include the opening cysteine and the closing phenylalanine or tryptophan. The D gene is left open where the match is weak. The size field is filled for only some rows; it gives once, few, many or a size class.

once TRBJ2-1 TRBV7-8 NA TGTGCCAGCAGCTTAGGTTGGCAGATTTACAATGAGCAGTTCTTC CASSLGWQIYNEQFF
once TRBJ1-4 TRBV9 NA TGTGCCAGCAGCGCTAGGGGAACAACTAATGAAAAACTGTTTTTT CASSARGTTNEKLFF
NA TRBJ2-1 TRBV5-1 NA TGCGCCAGCAGCTCGGACCTTAATCCCTACAATGAGCAGTTCTTC CASSSDLNPYNEQFF
NA TRBJ2-3 TRBV5-4 NA TGTGCCAGCAGCAACAACAGGCAAAAGGCAGATACGCAGTATTTT CASSNNRQKADTQYF
NA TRBJ1-2 TRBV19 NA TGTGCCAGTAGTTGGGGGGCGAGCTATGGCTACACCTTC CASSWGASYGYTF
NA TRBJ2-5 TRBV2 NA TGTGCCAGCAGGGCCGGAGAGACCCAGTACTTC CASRAGETQYF
NA TRBJ1-2 TRBV29-1 NA TGCAGCGTTGAGCCCAGACGGAGCTATGGCTACACCTTC CSVEPRRSYGYTF
once TRBJ2-3 TRBV2 TRBD2 TGTGCCAGCAGTGAGAGACTAGCGGGAGGGCCCTCAAGCACAGATACGCAGTATTTT CASSERLAGGPSSTDTQYF
NA TRBJ2-7 TRBV11-2 NA TGTGCCAGCAGCTTAGATTGGTCCTACTCCTACGAGCAGTACTTC CASSLDWSYSYEQYF
NA TRBJ1-2 TRBV9 NA TGTGCCAGTAACGCCGGGACCACTAACTATGGCTACACCTTC CASNAGTTNYGYTF
NA TRBJ2-7 TRBV19 NA TGTGCCACCGAACGACCTATAACGAGGGAGCAGTACTTC CATERPITREQYF
NA TRBJ2-1 TRBV7-2 NA TGTGCCAGCAGCCTAAGGCGAGGGCGGGACTACAATGAGCAGTTCTTC CASSLRRGRDYNEQFF
few TRBJ1-5 TRBV2 NA TGTGCCAGCAGTGAGGGAGTAGCGCGGCAGCCCCAGCATTTT CASSEGVARQPQHF
NA TRBJ2-5 TRBV6-5 NA TGTGCCAGCAGACTTGGGGAGACCCAGTACTTC CASRLGETQYF
NA TRBJ2-3 TRBV7-6 NA TGTGCCAGCAGCTTTAGCAGGGGAGACACAGATACGCAGTATTTT CASSFSRGDTDTQYF
once TRBJ1-2 TRBV29-1 NA TGCAGCGTTGACCAGGGTTTGGGTGGCTACACCTTC CSVDQGLGGYTF
NA TRBJ1-2 TRBV5-1 NA TGCGCCAGCAGCTTTGATAATATTGGCTACACCTTC CASSFDNIGYTF